This TCR beta chain was obtained from a study of breast tumors, draining lymph nodes, adjacent tissues. General study points: Data fit most tumor T cells coming from lymph node, expanding in tumor. Luminal-like breast cancer showed significantly higher tumor–nontumor repertoire similarity than basal-like. Data only fit, rather than demonstrated, lymph node origin of most tumor T cells.

TCRdb re-called the multiplex PCR reads with MiXCR, one entry per CDR3 protein. The sample contains fewer than 25,000 distinct CDR3 sequences, about 38% of which appear only once. Remarks on this clonotype: Its antigen is not identified.

This TCR derives from a female donor with breast cancer. Some clones in this sample may be carry-over from other donors' samples. Sequencing was performed on breast tumor tissue.

The CDR3 DNA is TGTGCCAGCAGTTACACCTGGGACAGCCGCTATGGCTACACCTTC. It translates to CASSYTWDSRYGYTF. The chain couples TRBV6-5 to TRBJ1-2; 7 bases agree with TRBD1. The V segment lost 2 bases and the J segment 4 bases; nucleotides outside the gene matches: 7. CDR3 length: 15 residues. The germline V gene has CDR1 MNHEY and CDR2 SVGAGI.